Presented here are 27 T cell receptor beta chains from one specimen sequenced in a study of vaccination and CD4 T cells after COVID-19. Stated treatment: roughly ten-day PBMC culture with coronavirus spike peptide pools or control peptides (ViraFEST assay). The Oncomine TCR Beta short-read assay sequenced DNA from cultured CD4+ T cells. One entry per CDR3 protein, called by TCRdb with MiXCR from the PCR reads. The sample shows under 20,000 distinct CDR3 sequences, roughly 45% of them seen only once. No antigen has been identified for these receptors. The sample in question was CD4+ T cells from blood, cultured in vitro, obtained before SARS-CoV-2 vaccination. The receptor set was obtained from a human donor who had recovered from COVID-19.

V and J are TRBV20-1 and TRBJ2-5; weak D call: TRBD2 (7 bases). The V gene lost 1 base and the J gene lost 9 bases, with 15 bases spanning the gap. The CDR3 runs 13 residues. CDR1 and CDR2 (germline): DFQATT, SNEGSKA (reference sequence). The CDR3 bases are TGCAGTGCTAGAGTTGGCAGGGGAGGGGCCCAGTACTTC. It specifies CSARVGRGGAQYF.

The chain uses TRBV20-1 and TRBJ1-5, with TRBD1 matching over 9 bases. This CDR3 has 20 residues. V was clipped by 5 bases and J by 8 bases; unmatched bases: 28. The germline CDR1 and CDR2 sequences are DFQATT and SNEGSKA (reference sequence). In DNA form, the CDR3 reads TGCAGTGCTCTGCGAAACCCGTTGTCGTTTCGGGGACAGGGTATCGAGCCCCAGCATTTT. As protein: CSALRNPLSFRGQGIEPQHF.

This clonotype showed up just a few times. The chain has TRBV28 and TRBJ2-7; D might be TRBD1 (6 bases). Germline CDR1 and CDR2: MDHEN and SYDVKM. This CDR3 region has 12 residues. Between the trimmed V and J ends, which lost 6 bases and 3 bases, there was a span of 9 bases. The chain's CDR3 is CASRSGDYEQYF. The CDR3 nucleotides are TGTGCCAGCAGATCAGGGGACTACGAGCAGTACTTC.

The chain is built from TRBV20-1 and TRBJ2-7, with TRBD1 identical over 9 bases. After removal of 5 bases from V and 9 bases from J, the junction contained 14 bases not matched to a gene. Germline values: CDR1 DFQATT, CDR2 SNEGSKA (reference sequence). The CDR3 is 14 amino acids. The DNA of the CDR3 is TGCAGTGCTCCTAGGACAGGGGACTCGGGACGGCAGTACTTC. Protein product: CSAPRTGDSGRQYF.

This sequence joins TRBV7-3 and TRBJ2-2, with D possibly called TRBD1 or TRBD2 (6 bases each). The CDR3 runs to 16 residues. Germline lookup yields CDR1 SGHTA and CDR2 FQGTGA. V gave up 4 bases and J gave up 4 bases, with 16 bases separating them. DNA of the CDR3: TGTGCCAGCAGCTCGGTTGGGGGGCGCGTCACCGGGGAGCTGTTTTTT. The encoded protein is CASSSVGGRVTGELFF.

This chain uses TRBV5-5 with TRBJ1-2, with D possibly being TRBD1 (5 bases). The CDR3 is made up of 14 amino acids. Trimming pared 0 bases from V and 8 bases from J, leaving 14 bases between. Germline V lookup: CDR1 SGHKS, CDR2 YYEKEE (reference sequence). CDR3 in DNA: TGTGCCAGCAGCTTGGCACTCCAGGGCGGGGGCTACACCTTC. It specifies CASSLALQGGGYTF.

CDR3 residues: CASSGTRGLNTEAFF. CDR3 nucleotide sequence: TGTGCCAGCAGTGGAACCAGGGGATTGAACACTGAAGCTTTCTTT. V gene TRBV25-1 combines with J gene TRBJ1-1, with D perhaps matching TRBD1 (6 bases). CDR3 length equals 15 residues. Germline CDR1 and CDR2: MGHDK and SYGVNS. The ends were cut back, 4 bases at V and 0 bases at J, with 12 bases in the middle.

V is TRBV7-6 and J is TRBJ2-5; no clear D. The germline gives CDR1 SGHVS, CDR2 FNYEAQ. V lost 0 bases and J 2 bases, leaving 10 bases between the germline ends. This CDR3 contains 15 residues. CDR3 in DNA: TGTGCCAGCAGCTTAGCCCGGCTGCGACAAGAGACCCAGTACTTC. It specifies CASSLARLRQETQYF.

J is TRBJ1-6 and V is TRBV27; D call uncertain. The germline gives CDR1 MNHEY, CDR2 SMNVEV (reference sequence). This CDR3 has 14 amino acids. Trimming took off 6 bases at V and 4 bases at J, with 10 bases between the two ends. The chain's CDR3 is CASSPRRYNSPLHF. The CDR3 DNA reads TGTGCCAGCAGCCCTCGAAGGTATAATTCACCCCTCCACTTT.

Only a few counts were recorded for this clonotype. The rearrangement joins TRBV20-1 to TRBJ1-6, with TRBD1 as a possible D gene (5 bases). The V end lost 0 bases, the J end lost 6 bases, and 12 bases lay between the germline ends. The CDR3 loop spans 15 amino acids. CDR1 and CDR2 (germline): DFQATT, SNEGSKA (reference sequence). The CDR3 spells CSAREVRGGNSPLHF. CDR3 in DNA: TGCAGTGCTAGAGAGGTTCGGGGGGGTAATTCACCCCTCCACTTT.

The chain recombines TRBV7-3 with TRBJ1-6; no clear D. V was pared by 0 bases and J by 13 bases, with 13 bases between. The CDR3 length is 14 residues. The V gene's germline CDR1 is SGHTA and CDR2 FQGTGA. CDR3 DNA: TGTGCCAGCAGCTTAACACCAGGTCCTGCGCCCCTCCACTTT. This translates into CASSLTPGPAPLHF.

The rearrangement joins TRBV19 to TRBJ2-7; no clear D. Germline CDR1 and CDR2: LNHDA and SQIVND (reference sequence). This CDR3 region has 13 residues. Trimming took off 3 bases at V and 2 bases at J, with 8 bases between the two ends. The CDR3 loop is CASSIGQAYEQYF. Written as DNA, the CDR3 is TGTGCCAGTAGTATTGGTCAGGCCTACGAGCAGTACTTC.

V and J are TRBV15 and TRBJ2-2; 12 bases are a match to TRBD1. This CDR3 spans 20 amino acids. The ends lost 5 bases at V and 2 bases at J; junction bases unmatched: 15. CDR1 and CDR2 from the germline V gene are LNHNV and YYDKDF (reference sequence). Here the CDR3 DNA reads TGTGCCACCAGCTTTAATAGAAACCGGGACAGGGGGCGCAACACCGGGGAGCTGTTTTTT. Encoded protein: CATSFNRNRDRGRNTGELFF.

V is TRBV20-1 and J is TRBJ2-3, with D perhaps TRBD1 or TRBD2 (6 bases each). This CDR3 contains 15 residues. Between the trimmed V and J ends, which lost 0 bases and 0 bases, there was a span of 10 bases. Germline V gene data show CDR1 as DFQATT and CDR2 as SNEGSKA (reference sequence). CDR3 DNA sequence: TGCAGTGCTAGAGATTTCGGGGGCAGCACAGATACGCAGTATTTT. It translates to CSARDFGGSTDTQYF.

This clonotype showed up just a few times. The V gene is TRBV7-2, the J gene TRBJ1-2, with D perhaps matching TRBD1 (6 bases). CDR3 length: 15 amino acids. Per the germline V gene, CDR1 is SGHTA and CDR2 is FQGNSA. The V end was cut by 7 bases, the J end by 3 bases, with 18 bases between. Here the CDR3 reads CASTPWQGRDYGYTF. CDR3 DNA sequence: TGTGCCAGCACTCCTTGGCAGGGGAGAGACTATGGCTACACCTTC.

The rearrangement joins TRBV5-1 to TRBJ1-1; D perhaps matches TRBD1 (5 bases). This CDR3 region has 15 residues. Trimming removed 1 base from V and 3 bases from J, with 13 bases in between. Germline-derived CDR1 and CDR2 are SGHRS and YFSETQ. DNA for the CDR3: TGCGCCAGCAGCTTGTCGGAGGGGAGACACACTGAAGCTTTCTTT. Translating gives CASSLSEGRHTEAFF.

This clonotype was picked up one time. The CDR3, as DNA: TGTGCCAGCAGTTTCCGTGGGCAAGGGTACGAGCAGTACTTC. Its translation: CASSFRGQGYEQYF. This sequence joins TRBV28 and TRBJ2-7; unclear D gene. The germline CDR1 and CDR2 sequences are MDHEN and SYDVKM. The CDR3 totals 14 residues. V shed 3 bases and J shed 4 bases, with 13 bases lying between them. The whole variable domain, remainder taken from reference TRBV28 and TRBJ2-7, is DVKVTQSSRYLVKRTGEKVFLECVQDMDHENMFWYRQDPGLGLRLIYFSYDVKMKEKGDIPEGYSVSREKKERFSLILESASTNQTSMYLCASSFRGQGYEQYFGPGTRLTVT.

V and J are TRBV15 and TRBJ2-5, with D possibly TRBD1 on 5 matching bases. Germline loops: CDR1 LNHNV, CDR2 YYDKDF (reference sequence). CDR3 length: 18 residues. The V end lost 1 base, the J end lost 4 bases, and 22 bases lay between the germline ends. Here the CDR3 reads CATSRAATGRGIIETQYF. The CDR3 DNA follows: TGTGCCACCAGCAGAGCCGCTACTGGAAGGGGTATAATAGAGACCCAGTACTTC.

The chain has TRBV6-5 and TRBJ2-7, with 8 bases aligning to TRBD1. Germline trimming cut 4 bases from V and 5 bases from J; bases unmatched to any gene: 10. This CDR3 has 15 amino acids. CDR1 is MNHEY, CDR2 SVGAGI, per germline. CDR3 protein: CASSSQPTGGNEQYF. DNA of the CDR3: TGTGCCAGCAGTTCCCAACCCACAGGGGGGAACGAGCAGTACTTC.

The chain employs TRBV20-1 and TRBJ1-5; TRBD1 matches 8 bases. CDR3 length equals 15 residues. With V trimmed by 2 bases and J by 0 bases, 3 bases remained unmatched. Germline values: CDR1 DFQATT, CDR2 SNEGSKA (reference sequence). In DNA form, the CDR3 reads TGCAGTGCTAGAACAGGGGGGAATAGCAATCAGCCCCAGCATTTT. It encodes CSARTGGNSNQPQHF.

This clonotype turned up a few times. The chain joins TRBV20-1 to TRBJ1-3; D is undetermined. Trimming removed 3 bases at V and 0 bases at J, with 12 bases between. The CDR3 is 15 residues long. Germline lookup yields CDR1 DFQATT and CDR2 SNEGSKA (reference sequence). For the CDR3, the DNA is TGCAGTGCTAGTCAGGACGCTGGCTCTGGAAACACCATATATTTT. Encoded protein: CSASQDAGSGNTIYF.

V and J are TRBV7-3 and TRBJ2-3; TRBD2 matches 8 bases. Per germline, CDR1 SGHTA and CDR2 FQGTGA. CDR3 length: 16 amino acids. V lost 3 bases and J lost 2; bases outside the gene matches: 7. The CDR3 DNA reads as TGTGCCAGCAGCTTCGATGTAGCGGGGTACACAGATACGCAGTATTTT. It yields the protein CASSFDVAGYTDTQYF.

The CDR3 loop reads CASSPSRVPGDGYTF. CDR3 DNA sequence: TGTGCCAGCAGCCCGAGTCGTGTCCCGGGGGACGGCTACACCTTC. The rearrangement joins TRBV7-9 to TRBJ1-2, with D possibly matching TRBD1 (5 bases). Germline V gene data show CDR1 as SEHNR and CDR2 as FQNEAQ (reference sequence). V was shortened by 5 bases and J by 8 bases, with 21 bases between the two germline ends. The CDR3 has 15 amino acids.

The V and J genes are TRBV6-1 and TRBJ1-6; 10 positions agree with TRBD1. Germline V lookup: CDR1 MNHNS, CDR2 SASEGT. CDR3 length: 17 amino acids. V lost 10 bases, J lost 5 bases, and 14 bases stayed unmatched. CDR3 loop: CATRDRGTIRHNSPLHF. Here the CDR3 DNA reads TGTGCCACCCGGGACAGGGGTACTATTAGACATAATTCACCCCTCCACTTT.

This clonotype showed up just a few times. The rearrangement joins TRBV11-3 to TRBJ2-6; TRBD1 might be the D (5 bases). The CDR3 length is 15 residues. V lost 3 bases, J lost 1 base, and 7 bases lay in between. From germline, CDR1 is SGHNT and CDR2 YENEEA. In nucleotides, the CDR3 is TGTGCCAGCAGCTTTCAGGGATCTGGGGCCAACGTCCTGACTTTC. Protein product: CASSFQGSGANVLTF.

The chain employs TRBV7-2 and TRBJ1-5; the D is unclear. Germline CDR1 SGHTA, CDR2 FQGNSA. V was trimmed by 5 bases and J by 3 bases, leaving 8 bases between them. CDR3 size: 13 residues. This CDR3 reads CASSIDNNQPQHF. The CDR3 DNA follows: TGTGCCAGCAGCATAGACAACAATCAGCCCCAGCATTTT.

This chain joins TRBV12-3 or TRBV12-4 and TRBJ1-2; D uncertain. CDR3 length equals 14 residues. V lost 5 bases and J lost 7, with 17 bases in between. The chain's CDR3 is CASSPLDGISGYTF. The CDR3 region has the DNA TGTGCCAGCAGTCCCTTAGACGGGATCTCTGGCTACACCTTC.